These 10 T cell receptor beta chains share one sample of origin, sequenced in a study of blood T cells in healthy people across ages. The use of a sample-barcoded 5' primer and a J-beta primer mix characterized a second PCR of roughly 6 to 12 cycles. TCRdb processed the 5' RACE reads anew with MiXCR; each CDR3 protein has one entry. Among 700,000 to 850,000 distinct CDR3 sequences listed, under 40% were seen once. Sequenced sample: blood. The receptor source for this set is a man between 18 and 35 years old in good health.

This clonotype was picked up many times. CDR3 in DNA: TGCAGTGCGTACAGGGTAACTGAAGCTTTCTTT. This translates into CSAYRVTEAFF. The chain combines TRBV20-1 with TRBJ1-1; TRBD1 is a possible D gene (6 bases). CDR3 size: 11 residues. V lost 6 bases and J 5 bases, leaving 10 bases between the germline ends. The germline V gene has CDR1 DFQATT and CDR2 SNEGSKA (reference sequence).

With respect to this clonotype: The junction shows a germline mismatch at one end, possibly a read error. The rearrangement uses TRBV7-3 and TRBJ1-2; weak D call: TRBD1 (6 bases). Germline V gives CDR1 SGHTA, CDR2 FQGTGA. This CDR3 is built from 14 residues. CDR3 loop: CASNNPDNREGCTF. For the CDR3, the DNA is TGTGCCAGCAACAATCCTGATAACAGGGAGGGCTGCACCTTC.

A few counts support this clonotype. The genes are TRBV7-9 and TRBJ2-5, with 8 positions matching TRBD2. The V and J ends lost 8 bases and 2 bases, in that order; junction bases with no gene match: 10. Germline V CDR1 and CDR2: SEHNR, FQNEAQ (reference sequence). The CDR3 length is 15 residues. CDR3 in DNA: TGTGCCAGCCGGGAGGGTAACAGTGGGCAAGAGACCCAGTACTTC. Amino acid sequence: CASREGNSGQETQYF.

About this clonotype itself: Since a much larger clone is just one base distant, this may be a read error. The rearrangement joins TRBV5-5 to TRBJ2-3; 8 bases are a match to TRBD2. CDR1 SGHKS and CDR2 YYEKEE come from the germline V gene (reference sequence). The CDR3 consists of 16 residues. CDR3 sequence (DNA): TGTGCCGGCAGCTTGGATAGCGGGGTATTATCAGATACGCAGTATTTT. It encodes CAGSLDSGVLSDTQYF.

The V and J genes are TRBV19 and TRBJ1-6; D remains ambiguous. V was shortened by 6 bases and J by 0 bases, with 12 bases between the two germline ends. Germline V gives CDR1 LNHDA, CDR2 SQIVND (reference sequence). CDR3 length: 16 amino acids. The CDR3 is CASRYEQSSYNSPLHF. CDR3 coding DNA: TGTGCCAGTAGATACGAACAGAGCTCCTATAATTCACCCCTCCACTTT.

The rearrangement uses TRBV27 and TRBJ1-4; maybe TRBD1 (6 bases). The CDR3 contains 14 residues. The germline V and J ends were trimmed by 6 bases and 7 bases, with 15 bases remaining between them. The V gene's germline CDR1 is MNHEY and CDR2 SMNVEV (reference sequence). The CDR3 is CASRTPGVGEKLFF. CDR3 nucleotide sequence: TGTGCCAGCAGAACCCCAGGGGTTGGTGAAAAACTGTTTTTT.

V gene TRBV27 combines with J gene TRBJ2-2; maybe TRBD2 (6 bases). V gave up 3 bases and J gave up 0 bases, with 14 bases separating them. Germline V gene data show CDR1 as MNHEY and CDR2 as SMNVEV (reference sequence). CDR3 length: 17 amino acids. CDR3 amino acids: CASSFSRTIANTGELFF. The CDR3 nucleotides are TGTGCCAGCAGTTTCTCCCGGACTATCGCGAACACCGGGGAGCTGTTTTTT.

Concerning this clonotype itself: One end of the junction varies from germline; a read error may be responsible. As DNA, the CDR3 is TGCGCCGGCAGCCCTAACGTTCGGGGGGCCTCATACAATGAGCAGTTCTTC. Amino acids: CAGSPNVRGASYNEQFF. The rearrangement links TRBV5-1 to TRBJ2-1, with D possibly TRBD2 on 7 matching bases. This CDR3 is built from 17 residues. The germline CDR1 and CDR2 sequences are SGHRS and YFSETQ.

The CDR3 here is CSAPGPSNPGELFF. CDR3 nucleotide sequence: TGCAGCGCTCCCGGGCCAAGCAACCCCGGGGAGCTGTTTTTT. The rearrangement links TRBV29-1 to TRBJ2-2; D gene unclear. This CDR3 comprises 14 residues. V was pared by 7 bases and J by 6 bases, with 18 bases between. Germline V gives CDR1 SQVTM, CDR2 ANQGSEA.

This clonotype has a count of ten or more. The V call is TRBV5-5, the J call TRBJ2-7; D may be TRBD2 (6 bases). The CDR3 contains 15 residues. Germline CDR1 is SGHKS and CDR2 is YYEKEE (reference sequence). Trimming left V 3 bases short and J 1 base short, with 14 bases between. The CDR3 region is CASSWGDRFSYEQYF. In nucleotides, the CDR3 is TGTGCCAGCAGCTGGGGGGACCGCTTTTCCTACGAGCAGTACTTC.